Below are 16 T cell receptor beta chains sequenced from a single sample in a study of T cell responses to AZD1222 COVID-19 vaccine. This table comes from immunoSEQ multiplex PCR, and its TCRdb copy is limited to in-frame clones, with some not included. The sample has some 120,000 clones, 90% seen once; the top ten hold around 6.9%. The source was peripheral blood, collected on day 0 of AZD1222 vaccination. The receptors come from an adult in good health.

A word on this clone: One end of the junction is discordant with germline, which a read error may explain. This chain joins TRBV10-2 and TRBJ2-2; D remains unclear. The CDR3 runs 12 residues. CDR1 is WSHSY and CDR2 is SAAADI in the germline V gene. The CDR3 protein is CASREFAGELFF. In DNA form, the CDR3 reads TGCGCCAGCAGGGAGTTCGCCGGGGAGCTGTTTTTT.

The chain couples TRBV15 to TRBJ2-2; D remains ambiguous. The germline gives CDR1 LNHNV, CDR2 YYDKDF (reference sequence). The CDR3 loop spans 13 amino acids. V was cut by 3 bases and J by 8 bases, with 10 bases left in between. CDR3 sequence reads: CATSSTEKGELFF. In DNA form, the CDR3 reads TGTGCCACCAGCAGTACAGAGAAGGGGGAGCTGTTTTTT.

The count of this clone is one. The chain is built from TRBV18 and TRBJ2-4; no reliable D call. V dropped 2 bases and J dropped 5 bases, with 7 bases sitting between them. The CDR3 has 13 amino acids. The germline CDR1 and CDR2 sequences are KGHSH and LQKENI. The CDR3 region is CASSPNAENIQYF. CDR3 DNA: TGTGCCAGCTCACCAAATGCTGAAAACATTCAGTACTTC.

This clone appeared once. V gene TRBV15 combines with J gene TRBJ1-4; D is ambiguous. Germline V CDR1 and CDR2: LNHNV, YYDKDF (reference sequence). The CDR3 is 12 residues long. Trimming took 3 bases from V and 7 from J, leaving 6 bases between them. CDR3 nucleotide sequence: TGTGCCACCAGCAGGGGTGGTGAAAAACTGTTTTTT. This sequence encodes CATSRGGEKLFF.

CDR3 nucleotide sequence: TGTGCCACTAGTAGCGGGACAGATTCTAGCAATGAGCAGTTCTTC. Protein sequence: CATSSGTDSSNEQFF. The gene calls are TRBV24-1 and TRBJ2-1; the D gene is possibly TRBD2 (8 bases). From germline, CDR1 is KGHDR and CDR2 SFDVKD. The CDR3 runs 15 residues. V was trimmed by 10 bases and J by 6 bases, leaving 21 bases between them.

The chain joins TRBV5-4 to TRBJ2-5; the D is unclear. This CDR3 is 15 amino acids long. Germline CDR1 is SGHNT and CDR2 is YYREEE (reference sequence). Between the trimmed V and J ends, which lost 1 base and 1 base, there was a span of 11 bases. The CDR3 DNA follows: TGTGCCAGCAGCTTGCTTAGACCGGGCCAAGAGACCCAGTACTTC. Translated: CASSLLRPGQETQYF.

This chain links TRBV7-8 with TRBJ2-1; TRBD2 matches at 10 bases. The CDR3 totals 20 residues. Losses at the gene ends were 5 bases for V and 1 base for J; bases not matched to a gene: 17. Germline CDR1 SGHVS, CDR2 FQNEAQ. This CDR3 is CASSPSRPSGRAPSYNEQFF. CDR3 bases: TGTGCCAGCAGCCCTAGCCGGCCTAGCGGGAGAGCCCCTTCCTACAATGAGCAGTTCTTC.

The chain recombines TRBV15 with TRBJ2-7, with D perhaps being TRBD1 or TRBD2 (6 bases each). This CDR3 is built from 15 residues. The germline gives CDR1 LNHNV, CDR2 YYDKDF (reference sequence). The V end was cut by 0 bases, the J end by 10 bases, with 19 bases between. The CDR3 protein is CATSREEGGHRYQYF. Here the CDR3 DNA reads TGTGCCACCAGCAGAGAGGAAGGGGGGCACAGATACCAGTACTTC.

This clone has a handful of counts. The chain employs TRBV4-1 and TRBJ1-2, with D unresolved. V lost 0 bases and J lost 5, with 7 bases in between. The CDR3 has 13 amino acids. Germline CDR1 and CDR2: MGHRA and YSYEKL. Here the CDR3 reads CASSQDERYGYTF. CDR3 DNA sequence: TGCGCCAGCAGCCAAGATGAGAGGTATGGCTACACCTTC.

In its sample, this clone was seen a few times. CDR3 amino acids: CASRTGQDYGYTF. The CDR3 DNA is TGTGCCAGCAGGACCGGACAGGACTATGGCTACACCTTC. The rearrangement uses TRBV28 and TRBJ1-2, with 7 bases identical to TRBD1. CDR3 length: 13 residues. CDR1 is MDHEN and CDR2 is SYDVKM in the germline V gene. V lost 6 bases, J lost 3 bases, and 4 bases stayed unmatched.

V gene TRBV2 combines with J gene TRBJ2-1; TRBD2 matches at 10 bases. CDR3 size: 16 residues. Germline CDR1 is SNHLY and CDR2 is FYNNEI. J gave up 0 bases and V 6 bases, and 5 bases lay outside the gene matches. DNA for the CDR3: TGTGCCAGCAGGGGACTAGCGTCTAGCTCCTACAATGAGCAGTTCTTC. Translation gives CASRGLASSSYNEQFF.

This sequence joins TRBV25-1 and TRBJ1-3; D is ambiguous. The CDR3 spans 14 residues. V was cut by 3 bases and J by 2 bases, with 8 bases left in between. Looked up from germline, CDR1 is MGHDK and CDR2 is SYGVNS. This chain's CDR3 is CASSEERTGNTIYF. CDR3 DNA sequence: TGTGCCAGCAGTGAGGAGAGAACTGGAAACACCATATATTTT.

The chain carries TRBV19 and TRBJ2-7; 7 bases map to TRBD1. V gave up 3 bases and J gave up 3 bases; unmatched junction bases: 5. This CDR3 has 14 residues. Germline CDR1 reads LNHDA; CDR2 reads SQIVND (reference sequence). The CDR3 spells CASSILGGGYEQYF. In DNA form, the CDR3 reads TGTGCCAGTAGTATCCTAGGGGGCGGCTACGAGCAGTACTTC. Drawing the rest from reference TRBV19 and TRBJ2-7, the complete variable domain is DGGITQSPKYLFRKEGQNVTLSCEQNLNHDAMYWYRQDPGQGLRLIYYSQIVNDFQKGDIAEGYSVSREKKESFPLTVTSAQKNPTAFYLCASSILGGGYEQYFGPGTRLTVT.

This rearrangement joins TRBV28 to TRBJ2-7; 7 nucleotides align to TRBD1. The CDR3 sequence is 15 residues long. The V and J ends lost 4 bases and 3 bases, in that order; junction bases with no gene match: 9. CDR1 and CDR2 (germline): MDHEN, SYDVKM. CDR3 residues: CASSSPRTGFYEQYF. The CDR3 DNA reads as TGTGCCAGCAGTTCCCCCAGGACAGGCTTCTACGAGCAGTACTTC.

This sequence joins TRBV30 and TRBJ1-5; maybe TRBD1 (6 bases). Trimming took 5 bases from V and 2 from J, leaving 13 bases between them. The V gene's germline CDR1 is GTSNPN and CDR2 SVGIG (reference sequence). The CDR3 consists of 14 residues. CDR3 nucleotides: TGTGCCTGGGGACAGACCCCGGGCAATCAGCCCCAGCATTTT. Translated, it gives CAWGQTPGNQPQHF. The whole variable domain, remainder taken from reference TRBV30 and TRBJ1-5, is SQTIHQWPATLVQPVGSPLSLECTVEGTSNPNLYWYRQAAGRGLQLLFYSVGIGQISSEVPQNLSASRPQDRQFILSSKKLLLSDSGFYLCAWGQTPGNQPQHFGDGTRLSIL.

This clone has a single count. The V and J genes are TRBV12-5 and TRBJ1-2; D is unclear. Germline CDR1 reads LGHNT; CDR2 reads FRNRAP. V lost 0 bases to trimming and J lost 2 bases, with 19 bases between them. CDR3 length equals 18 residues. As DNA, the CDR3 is TGTGCTAGTGGTTTGGTCTCAGGAGCTGGTCTAGCGAACTATGGCTACACCTTC. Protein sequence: CASGLVSGAGLANYGYTF.